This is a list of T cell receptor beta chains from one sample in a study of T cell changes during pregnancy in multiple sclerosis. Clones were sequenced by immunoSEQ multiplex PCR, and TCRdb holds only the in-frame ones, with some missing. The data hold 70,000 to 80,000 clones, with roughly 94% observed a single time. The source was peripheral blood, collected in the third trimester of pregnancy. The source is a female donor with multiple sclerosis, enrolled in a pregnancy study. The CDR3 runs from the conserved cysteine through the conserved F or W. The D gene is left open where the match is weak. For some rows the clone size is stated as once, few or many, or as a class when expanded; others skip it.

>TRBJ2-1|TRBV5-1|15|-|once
CASSLTPNSYNEQFF
TGCGCCAGCAGCTTGACACCGAACTCCTACAATGAGCAGTTCTTC
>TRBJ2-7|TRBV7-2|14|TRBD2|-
CASSLTAGGHEQYF
TGTGCCAGCAGCTTAACGGCGGGGGGACACGAGCAGTACTTC
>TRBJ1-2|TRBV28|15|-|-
CASSLLTATNYGYTF
TGTGCCAGCAGTTTATTGACAGCAACTAACTATGGCTACACCTTC
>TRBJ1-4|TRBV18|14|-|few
CASSPRRLDEKLFF
TGTGCCAGCTCACCACGGAGGCTGGATGAAAAACTGTTTTTT
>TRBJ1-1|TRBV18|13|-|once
CASSPRGDTEAFF
TGTGCCAGCTCACCTCGGGGGGATACTGAAGCTTTCTTT
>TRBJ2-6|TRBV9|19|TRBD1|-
CASSLTYGQGAQGANVLTF
TGTGCCAGCAGCCTCACTTACGGACAGGGGGCGCAGGGGGCCAACGTCCTGACTTTC
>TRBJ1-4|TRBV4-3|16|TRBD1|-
CASSQATGTANEKLFF
TGCGCCAGCAGCCAAGCGACCGGGACAGCGAACGAAAAACTGTTTTTT
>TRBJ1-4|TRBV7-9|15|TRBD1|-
CASSFSGQANEKLFF
TGTGCCAGCAGCTTCTCGGGACAGGCTAATGAAAAACTGTTTTTT
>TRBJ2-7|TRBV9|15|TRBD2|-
CASSVSGGPSYEQYF
TGTGCCAGCAGCGTGAGCGGGGGCCCCTCCTACGAGCAGTACTTC
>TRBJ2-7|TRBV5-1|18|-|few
CASSYNAPGTPIPYEQYF
TGCGCCAGCAGCTACAACGCCCCAGGGACTCCGATTCCCTACGAGCAGTACTTC
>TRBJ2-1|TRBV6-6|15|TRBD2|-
CASSLAGELYNEQFF
TGTGCCAGCAGTCTAGCGGGGGAACTTTACAATGAGCAGTTCTTC
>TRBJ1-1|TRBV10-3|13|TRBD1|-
CAISFRGEGEAFF
TGTGCCATCAGTTTCAGGGGGGAAGGTGAAGCTTTCTTT
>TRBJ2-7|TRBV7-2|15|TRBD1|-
CASSSVDRGRDEQYF
TGTGCCAGCAGCTCGGTGGACAGGGGAAGGGACGAGCAGTACTTC
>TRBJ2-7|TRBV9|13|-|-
CASRGPGVGEQYF
TGTGCCAGCAGGGGTCCAGGTGTGGGTGAGCAGTACTTC
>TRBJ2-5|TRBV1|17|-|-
CTSSQSLDRVVGETQYF
TGCACCAGCAGCCAATCCCTTGACAGGGTGGTCGGGGAGACCCAGTACTTC
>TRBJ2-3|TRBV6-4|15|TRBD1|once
CASTPTGASTDTQYF
TGTGCCAGCACCCCAACAGGGGCTAGCACAGATACGCAGTATTTT
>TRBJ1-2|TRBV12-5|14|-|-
CASGLVLGEGGYTF
TGTGCTAGTGGTTTGGTACTGGGGGAGGGTGGCTACACCTTC
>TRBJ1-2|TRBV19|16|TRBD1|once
CASRKGQGAAGYGYTF
TGTGCCAGCAGAAAAGGACAGGGGGCTGCGGGCTATGGCTACACCTTC
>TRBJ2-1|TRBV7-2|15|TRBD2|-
CASSFGGAGVNEQFF
TGTGCCAGCAGCTTCGGGGGGGCCGGGGTGAATGAGCAGTTCTTC
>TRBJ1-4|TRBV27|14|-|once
CASSGGGGDEKLFF
TGTGCCAGCAGCGGGGGTGGGGGGGATGAAAAACTGTTTTTT
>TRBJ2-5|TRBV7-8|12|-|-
CASSAGGETQYF
TGTGCCAGCAGCGCAGGGGGGGAGACCCAGTACTTC
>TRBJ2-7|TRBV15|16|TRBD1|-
CATSPHRDRGSYEQYF
TGTGCCACCAGCCCTCATCGGGACAGGGGTTCCTACGAGCAGTACTTC
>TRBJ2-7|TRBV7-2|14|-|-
CASSSGTSAYEQYF
TGTGCCAGCAGCTCCGGGACTTCCGCCTACGAGCAGTACTTC
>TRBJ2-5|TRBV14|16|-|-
CASSQESSSRWETQYF
TGTGCCAGCAGCCAAGAGTCGAGTAGCCGATGGGAGACCCAGTACTTC
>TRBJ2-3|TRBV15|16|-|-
CATSSPGTRAGDTQYF
TGTGCCACCAGCAGCCCCGGGACCCGAGCGGGAGATACGCAGTATTTT
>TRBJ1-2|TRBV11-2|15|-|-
CASSPGGGRNYGYTF
TGTGCCAGCAGCCCTGGGGGGGGGCGCAACTATGGCTACACCTTC
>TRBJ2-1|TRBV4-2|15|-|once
CASSLGQSSYNEQFF
TGTGCCAGCAGCCTTGGACAGAGCTCCTACAATGAGCAGTTCTTC
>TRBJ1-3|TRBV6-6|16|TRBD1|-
CASSYRAGQAGNTIYF
TGTGCCAGCAGTTACCGGGCCGGACAGGCAGGAAACACCATATATTTT